Shown below are 9 T cell receptor beta chains from a single sample sequenced in a study of T cell clonality in common variable immunodeficiency. Using immunoSEQ multiplex PCR, the repertoire was profiled, and TCRdb retains in-frame clones only, with some absent. The sample presents roughly 79,000 clones, none singletons. Specimen: peripheral blood mononuclear cells. These receptors all come from a person between 18 and 69 years old in good health.

This clone was seen ten or more times. The read falls 3 residues short of the CDR3 end, and the missing part is taken from the germline J gene. The gene calls are TRBV28 and TRBJ2-1; TRBD2 matches 8 bases. J gave up 3 bases and V 4 bases, and 11 bases lay outside the gene matches. In germline, CDR1 is MDHEN, CDR2 SYDVKM. The CDR3 sequence is 17 residues long. CDR3 DNA (partial): TGTGCCAGCAGTTATCGCTCCGGGGGGGGAATCTACAATGAG. The encoded protein is CASSYRSGGGIYNE. The CDR3, in full, reads CASSYRSGGGIYNEQFF.

This clone was picked up many times. The CDR3 end is not reached by the read, which stops 3 residues before it; the germline J gene fills it in. The rearrangement joins TRBV5-4 to TRBJ1-5, with a tentative D call TRBD1 (5 bases). The V end lost 4 bases, the J end lost 3 bases, and 14 bases lay between the germline ends. CDR3 length: 15 residues. Germline V gene lookup returns CDR1 SGHNT and CDR2 YYREEE (reference sequence). CDR3 residues: CASSGKGRDNQPQHF. CDR3 DNA, as far as it was read: TGTGCCAGCAGCGGGAAGGGGAGGGACAATCAGCCC.

This clone occurred many times. The sequenced fragment ends 3 residues before the CDR3 boundary, so the rest is inferred from the germline J gene. The chain employs TRBV6-1 and TRBJ2-7; 9 bases fit TRBD1. Per germline, CDR1 MNHNS and CDR2 SASEGT. The CDR3 totals 15 residues. The V segment lost 1 base and the J segment 4 bases; nucleotides outside the gene matches: 5. The covered CDR3 bases are TGTGCCAGCAGTGAAGGACAGGGGGGATCGTACGAG. Translation gives CASSEGQGGSYE. Given in full, the CDR3 is CASSEGQGGSYEQYF.

This clone has more than one count but fewer than ten. The read finishes 3 residues shy of the CDR3 end, and the germline J gene is used to complete it. The chain is built from TRBV7-9 and TRBJ2-1; D possibly corresponds to TRBD2 (5 bases). The CDR3 is 11 amino acids. V shed 7 bases and J shed 8 bases, with 9 bases lying between them. The germline V gene encodes CDR1 SEHNR and CDR2 FQNEAQ (reference sequence). CDR3 sequence: CASTPGDEQFF. The DNA read from the CDR3 is TGTGCCAGCACCCCCGGGGATGAG. The full variable domain, rest sourced from reference TRBV7-9 and TRBJ2-1, is DTGVSQNPRHKITKRGQNVTFRCDPISEHNRLYWYRQTLGQGPEFLTYFQNEAQLEKSRLLSDRFSAERPKGSFSTLEIQRTEQGDSAMYLCASTPGDEQFFGPGTRLTVL.

This clone occurred many times. At one boundary the junction diverges from the germline segment, which might be a read error. The CDR3 end lies 3 residues beyond the end of the read and is filled in from the germline J gene. The V and J genes are TRBV7-7 and TRBJ2-7; D gene uncertain. Germline loops: CDR1 SSHAT, CDR2 FNYEAQ (reference sequence). The CDR3 is 12 residues long. CDR3 region: CASSPLTDEQYF. Partial CDR3 DNA: TGTGCTAGCAGCCCCCTAACGGACGAG.

Ten or more counts support this clone. The missing CDR3 end, 3 residues past where the read stops, is filled in from the germline J gene. J is TRBJ2-2 and V is TRBV5-1, with TRBD1 matching over 10 bases. Germline V gene data show CDR1 as SGHRS and CDR2 as YFSETQ. CDR3 length: 14 residues. The part of the CDR3 DNA that was read is TGCGCTTCATCAGGGGACAGGGGCACCGGGGAG. It specifies CASSGDRGTGE. The whole CDR3 sequence is CASSGDRGTGELFF.

The sample holds many counts of this clone. The read falls 3 residues short of the CDR3 end, and the missing part is taken from the germline J gene. The V call is TRBV6-4, the J call TRBJ2-1; 13 nucleotides agree with TRBD2. J was trimmed by 6 bases and V by 4 bases; bases with no gene match: 0. Germline V gene data show CDR1 as MRHNA and CDR2 as SNTAGT. The CDR3 length is 14 residues. Here the CDR3 reads CASSGTSGSNEQFF. The part of the CDR3 DNA that was read is TGTGCCAGCAGTGGGACTAGCGGGAGCAATGAG.

This clone was recorded many times. The read ends 3 residues early relative to the CDR3; the germline J gene fills the gap. The chain combines TRBV7-6 with TRBJ2-4, with TRBD2 identical over 15 bases. Per the germline V gene, CDR1 is SGHVS and CDR2 is FNYEAQ. CDR3 size: 17 residues. V lost 2 bases to trimming and J lost 7 bases; unmatched junction nucleotides: 6. The CDR3 loop is CASSLRTSGREGNIQYF. CDR3 DNA (partial): TGTGCCAGCAGCTTACGGACTAGCGGGAGGGAAGGGAACATT.

This clone occurred many times. The read comes to an end 3 residues before the CDR3 does, leaving the germline J gene to fill in the end. The gene calls are TRBV6-2 or TRBV6-3 and TRBJ1-2, with 9 bases matching TRBD1. The V gene's germline CDR1 is MNHEY and CDR2 SVGEGT. The CDR3 covers 15 residues. The CDR3 reads CASSYLGQGTRGYTF. The part of the CDR3 DNA that was read is TGTGCCAGCAGTTACCTGGGACAGGGCACTCGAGGC.